This TCR beta chain comes out of a study of T-cell memory formation after mild COVID-19 (TCRdb year 2021). Background for the entire study: TCR sequence clusters from the two donors were largely donor specific. Longitudinal TCRalpha and TCRbeta repertoire sequencing tracked T-cell clones expanding and contracting after mild COVID-19 in two donors. The cohort was made up of two young adult volunteers, one female and one male, who were previously healthy.

Sequenced using an Illumina NovaSeq 6000. Using 5'RACE with constant-segment primers, TCRalpha and TCRbeta cDNA libraries were constructed, with sample barcodes and unique molecular identifiers added in the process. RNA was extracted from every sample with Trizol reagent. Libraries were amplified in two PCR steps, with a second sample barcode and Illumina TruSeq adapters added in the second step. Sequencing of libraries was performed on an Illumina NovaSeq with 2 x 150 bp paired-end reads. In the source study's methods: Reads were demultiplexed and collapsed into UMI-guided consensus sequences with migec v1.2.7. Using mixcr v2.1.11, the UMI consensuses were aligned to TRA and TRB V and J templates and assembled into clonotypes. A clonotype was counted as expanded or contracted only when both edgeR and NoisET called the clonotype significant, with the noise models trained on biological replicates. For edgeR calls, the thresholds were a false discovery rate-adjusted p below 0.01 and a log2 fold-change of 1. As an exploratory analysis of dynamics, max-normalized trajectories of the 1000 most abundant clonotypes were examined with PCA combined with hierarchical clustering. Separately sequenced CD4+ and CD8+ repertoires were used to assign a CD4 or CD8 phenotype to each responding clone. The public reads were run again by TCRdb, first through fastp at Q25 and then through MiXCR, and only productive beta chains were kept. Identical CDR3 proteins give one entry, which carries the most common genes and DNA. The authors' filters were not applied to this entry. The sample records approximately 100,000 distinct CDR3 sequences, approximately 12% of which are singletons. Roughly two fifths of the sample belongs to the ten largest clones.

Ficoll-Paque density gradient centrifugation was used to isolate PBMCs. This clonotype was observed a few times. Its target antigen remains unknown. No base quality information exists; no much larger clone differs at one position. Points the paper makes about the study in general: Contracting CD4+ clones were found mainly in CM and EM memory subsets, while CD8+ clones were enriched in EMRA. The second-wave clones that peaked on day 37 were not confirmed to be SARS-CoV-2 specific. Only a couple of mild cases were covered by the study, and larger cohorts that include severe cases with pre-infection samples were considered necessary. Clones that contracted from day 15 to 85 showed balanced CD4/CD8 phenotypes, whereas a second wave of clones that expanded from day 15 to 37 leaned towards CD4+. Some responding clones were detected in pre-infection memory, which suggested that pre-existing cross-reactive memory T cells had joined the SARS-CoV-2 response.

Material: PBMCs or a T cell subset sorted from them (not recorded which). This clonotype was sampled from a man aged 18 to 30 who had mild COVID-19 (a few samples of this study predate the infection). The sample titles of this study are shuffled in the database, so cell type and time point are left out; the donor was told from shared clones.

DNA sequence: TGTGCCAGCAGCTTAATTCGGTCTGAAGCTTTCTTT. Translated, this gives CASSLIRSEAFF. The chain employs TRBV7-3 and TRBJ1-1; the D gene assignment is ambiguous. The CDR3 measures 12 amino acids from cysteine to phenylalanine. Here the CDR3 DNA is all that survives: 36 bases in frame from base 1. Trimming at the junction amounts to 1 base on V and 6 bases on J, and the germline ends lie 6 bases apart. Based on the germline V gene, the CDR1 and CDR2 sequences are SGHTA and FQGTGA.